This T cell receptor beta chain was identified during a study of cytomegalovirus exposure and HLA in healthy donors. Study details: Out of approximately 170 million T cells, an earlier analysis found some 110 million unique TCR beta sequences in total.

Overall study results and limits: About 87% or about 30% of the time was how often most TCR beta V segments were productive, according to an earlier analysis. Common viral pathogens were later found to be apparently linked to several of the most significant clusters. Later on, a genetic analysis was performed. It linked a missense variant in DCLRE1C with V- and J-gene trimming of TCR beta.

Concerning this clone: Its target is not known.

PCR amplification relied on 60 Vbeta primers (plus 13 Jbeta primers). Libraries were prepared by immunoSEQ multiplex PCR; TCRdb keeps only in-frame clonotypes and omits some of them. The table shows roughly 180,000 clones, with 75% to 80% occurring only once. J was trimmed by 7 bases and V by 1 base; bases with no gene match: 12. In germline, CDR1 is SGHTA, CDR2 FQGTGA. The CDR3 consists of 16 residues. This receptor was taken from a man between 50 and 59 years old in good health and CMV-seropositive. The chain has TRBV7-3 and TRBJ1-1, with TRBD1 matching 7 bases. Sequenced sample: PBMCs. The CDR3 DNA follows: TGTGCCAGCAGCTTAATACCAGGGGGTATAGTTGGTGAAGCTTTCTTT. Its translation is CASSLIPGGIVGEAFF.